A selection of T cell receptor beta chains follows, all from one sample in a study of cytomegalovirus exposure and HLA in healthy donors. Here immunoSEQ multiplex PCR was the method, and the copy in TCRdb shows in-frame clones only, minus some. This sample has around 80,000 clones, with approximately 74% found just once. Sequencing was performed on PBMCs. These receptors originate from a man between 35 and 55 years old in good health and CMV-seropositive. CDR3s include the opening cysteine and the closing phenylalanine or tryptophan. Fields, in order: CDR3 DNA, CDR3 protein, D gene, V gene, clone size, J gene. The D gene is left open where the match is weak. A row's size may be missing; if present it is once, few, many or a size class.

TGTGCCAGCAGTTTTAGGGGACAGGGAAACTATGGCTACACCTTC | CASSFRGQGNYGYTF | TRBD1 | TRBV28 | once | TRBJ1-2
TGTGCCAGCAGTATTGGACTAGCGGGAGATTACTTC | CASSIGLAGDYF | TRBD2 | TRBV6-1 | NA | TRBJ2-7
TGTGCCAGCAGTGAAGGTACGGGGTATCAGCCCCAGCATTTT | CASSEGTGYQPQHF | NA | TRBV2 | NA | TRBJ1-5
TGTGCCAGCATGAGGGGACAGGGGGATAATGAGCAGTTCTTC | CASMRGQGDNEQFF | TRBD1 | TRBV2 | NA | TRBJ2-1
TGTGCCAGCAGCAGTCCGGGACAGGGTGACGCAACTAATGAAAAACTGTTTTTT | CASSSPGQGDATNEKLFF | NA | TRBV21-1 | few | TRBJ1-4
TGTGCCAGCATGTGGGACAGGGCCACAGATACGCAGTATTTT | CASMWDRATDTQYF | TRBD1 | TRBV28 | once | TRBJ2-3
TGCGCCAGCAGGCCCGGGACTTTGAGCACCGGGGAGCTGTTTTTT | CASRPGTLSTGELFF | NA | TRBV5-1 | NA | TRBJ2-2
TGCGCCAGCAGCGTCGAGGACAGGATGAACACTGAAGCTTTCTTT | CASSVEDRMNTEAFF | TRBD1 | TRBV5-1 | NA | TRBJ1-1
TGTGCCAGCAGCCTTATAGCGGGTACCTCCTACGAGCAGTACTTC | CASSLIAGTSYEQYF | TRBD2 | TRBV14 | NA | TRBJ2-7
TGCGCCAGCAGCTTGGGCAGGGGAGATGGCTACACCTTC | CASSLGRGDGYTF | NA | TRBV5-1 | once | TRBJ1-2
TGTGCCTGGAGAATTGGACAGGACACCGGGGAGCTGTTTTTT | CAWRIGQDTGELFF | TRBD1 | TRBV30 | NA | TRBJ2-2
TGCGCCAGCAGTCCCCGACAGGGATACTCCTACAATGAGCAGTTCTTC | CASSPRQGYSYNEQFF | TRBD1 | TRBV10-1 | NA | TRBJ2-1
TGTGCCAGCAGCTTAGGTTCTAGCACAGATACGCAGTATTTT | CASSLGSSTDTQYF | NA | TRBV7-9 | NA | TRBJ2-3
TGTGCCAGCAGCCTACAGGGGAGGAGCAATCAGCCCCAGCATTTT | CASSLQGRSNQPQHF | TRBD1 | TRBV2 | NA | TRBJ1-5
TGCGCCAGCAGCTTGGTAGCGGGGGCGGACAATGAGCAGTTCTTC | CASSLVAGADNEQFF | TRBD2 | TRBV5-1 | NA | TRBJ2-1
TGTGCCAGCAGTGAATGGTTCCCCGACAGGGTCAATCAGCCCCAGCATTTT | CASSEWFPDRVNQPQHF | TRBD1 | TRBV25-1 | NA | TRBJ1-5
TGTGCCAGCAGCGTAGTAGGTAACAGGGCTTATAGCAATCAGCCCCAGCATTTT | CASSVVGNRAYSNQPQHF | NA | TRBV9 | NA | TRBJ1-5
TGTGCCAGCAGCTTAGCCTCCGGGACTAGCGGCACAGATACGCAGTATTTT | CASSLASGTSGTDTQYF | TRBD2 | TRBV7-9 | NA | TRBJ2-3
TGTGCCAGCGGGACAGCTGAAAAACTGTTTTTT | CASGTAEKLFF | TRBD1 | TRBV5-4 | NA | TRBJ1-4
TGCGCCAGCAGCCAAGAAGAGGGACACTCTAATGAAAAACTGTTTTTT | CASSQEEGHSNEKLFF | NA | TRBV4-1 | once | TRBJ1-4
TGTGCCAGCTCACCGACACAGAACACTGAAGCTTTCTTT | CASSPTQNTEAFF | NA | TRBV18 | NA | TRBJ1-1
TGTGCCAGCAGCCCCGAACTAGCGGGAGGGACAGATATGCAGTATTTT | CASSPELAGGTDMQYF | TRBD2 | TRBV9 | NA | TRBJ2-3
TGCGCCAGCAGTGTCGGACAAGGCACAGATGAGCAGTTCTTC | CASSVGQGTDEQFF | NA | TRBV5-1 | few | TRBJ2-1
TGTGCCAGCAGCTTGGCCTCAGGGGGCGAGAGGGAAAAACTGTTTTTT | CASSLASGGEREKLFF | TRBD1 | TRBV11-2 | NA | TRBJ1-4
TGCGCCAGCAGCCCCGGACTAGCGGGAGGAGGTGAGCAGTTCTTC | CASSPGLAGGGEQFF | TRBD2 | TRBV5-1 | NA | TRBJ2-1
TGTGCCAGCACCCCGGGGGGACTAGCGGGGGGGCGGAGCACAGATACGCAGTATTTT | CASTPGGLAGGRSTDTQYF | TRBD2 | TRBV28 | NA | TRBJ2-3
TGTGCCAGCAGCCCACAGGGAGGGACTGAAGCTTTCTTT | CASSPQGGTEAFF | NA | TRBV28 | many | TRBJ1-1
TGTGCCAGCAGCTCCGGGACAGACTACAATGAGCAGTTCTTC | CASSSGTDYNEQFF | TRBD1 | TRBV11-1 | NA | TRBJ2-1
TGTGCCAGCACTCCAGCGGGAGTTTCCACCGGGGAGCTGTTTTTT | CASTPAGVSTGELFF | TRBD2 | TRBV6-6 | few | TRBJ2-2
TGCGCCAGCAGCCAAGAATCGGAGGGAAACACTGAAGCTTTCTTT | CASSQESEGNTEAFF | NA | TRBV4-3 | NA | TRBJ1-1
TGTGCCAGCAGTCCCCGGAGGGACAGTTCTGGCTACACCTTC | CASSPRRDSSGYTF | TRBD1 | TRBV6-5 | NA | TRBJ1-2
TGTGCCAGCAGCGCCCGACAGCGCACAGATACGCAGTATTTT | CASSARQRTDTQYF | NA | TRBV5-6 | NA | TRBJ2-3
TGTGCCAGCTCACAGACAGCCTCCTACGAGCAGTACTTC | CASSQTASYEQYF | NA | TRBV18 | few | TRBJ2-7
TGTGCCAGCAGCCCCAGTATTGACAGAATGGGAGAGACCCAGTACTTC | CASSPSIDRMGETQYF | NA | TRBV9 | NA | TRBJ2-5
TGTGCCAGCAGCACAGGGGTTATACCTGCGGCGTCACCCCTCCACTTT | CASSTGVIPAASPLHF | TRBD1 | TRBV7-2 | once | TRBJ1-6
TGTGCCAGCAGTGAATCATTTGCGGGGGGTACAGATACGCAGTATTTT | CASSESFAGGTDTQYF | TRBD2 | TRBV6-1 | NA | TRBJ2-3
TGTGCCAGCTCACCAGGACAGGGACGGATTGGAAACACCATATATTTT | CASSPGQGRIGNTIYF | TRBD1 | TRBV18 | few | TRBJ1-3
TGTGCCAGCAGCTTATGCCTAGCGGGGGCCCCCGGCGAGACCCAGTACTTC | CASSLCLAGAPGETQYF | TRBD2 | TRBV11-3 | few | TRBJ2-5
TGTGCCAGCAGTTACGGCGGGGGCCCCTACAATGAGCAGTTCTTC | CASSYGGGPYNEQFF | NA | TRBV6-6 | NA | TRBJ2-1
TGTGCCAGCAGCCAAGATCGGTACGAGCAGTACTTC | CASSQDRYEQYF | NA | TRBV5-4 | NA | TRBJ2-7
TGTGCCAGCAACGTTGGACAGGGTGGGGAAAAACTGTTTTTT | CASNVGQGGEKLFF | TRBD1 | TRBV28 | once | TRBJ1-4
TGTGCCAGCAGTTGGCAGACAGTTGGGTCCTACAATGGGCAGTTCTTC | CASSWQTVGSYNGQFF | NA | TRBV6-5 | NA | TRBJ2-1
TGCGCCAGCAGCTTGGGAGAGGGGGTCAAAAACATTCAGTACTTC | CASSLGEGVKNIQYF | NA | TRBV5-1 | NA | TRBJ2-4
TGTGCCAGCAGCTGGGGCACAGGCGCCTACGAGCAGTACTTC | CASSWGTGAYEQYF | NA | TRBV5-4 | once | TRBJ2-7
TGTGCCAGCATAACTAGCGGGACCTACGAGCAGTACTTC | CASITSGTYEQYF | TRBD2 | TRBV28 | NA | TRBJ2-7